Presented here are 7 T cell receptor beta chains from one specimen sequenced in a study of blood T cells in healthy people across ages. The second PCR ran roughly 7 to 11 cycles with a sample-barcoded 5' primer and J-beta primers. TCRdb re-called the 5' RACE reads with MiXCR, one entry per CDR3 protein. The data show about 1.5 million distinct CDR3 sequences, with approximately 43% seen just once and just over 4% held by the top ten. Specimen: blood. The receptors shown here come from a young woman in good health.

V is TRBV20-1 and J is TRBJ2-5; D call uncertain. Germline CDR1 is DFQATT and CDR2 is SNEGSKA (reference sequence). The CDR3 runs to 12 residues. V gave up 0 bases and J gave up 11 bases, with 13 bases separating them. CDR3 amino acids: CSAREGTHEQYF. The CDR3 DNA follows: TGCAGTGCTAGAGAAGGTACGCATGAGCAGTACTTC.

The chain links TRBV7-6 to TRBJ2-3; 7 nucleotides match TRBD1. The junction had 6 bases not matched to a gene; V was cut back by 4 bases and J by 2 bases. Germline loops: CDR1 SGHVS, CDR2 FNYEAQ. The CDR3 runs to 15 residues. The CDR3 reads CASSSLGQFTDTQYF. The CDR3 DNA follows: TGTGCCAGCAGCTCATTGGGACAGTTCACAGATACGCAGTATTTT.

This clonotype was found a few times. The rearrangement links TRBV7-8 to TRBJ2-7; 7 nucleotides align to TRBD1. The CDR3 has 15 residues. J gave up 2 bases and V 2 bases, and 6 bases lay outside the gene matches. The germline gives CDR1 SGHVS, CDR2 FQNEAQ. The chain's CDR3 is CASSLNKGAPYEQYF. CDR3 sequence (DNA): TGTGCCAGCAGCTTAAATAAGGGGGCCCCCTACGAGCAGTACTTC.

The genes are TRBV7-6 and TRBJ1-3; D call uncertain. Trimming took off 4 bases at V and 4 bases at J, with 11 bases between the two ends. CDR3 length: 14 amino acids. Germline CDR1 and CDR2: SGHVS and FNYEAQ. This CDR3 reads CASSSATQGNTIYF. The CDR3 DNA sequence: TGTGCCAGCAGCTCCGCCACTCAGGGAAACACCATATATTTT.

In this sample, this clonotype turned up many times. The chain links TRBV28 to TRBJ2-7; the D gene is possibly TRBD1 (6 bases). Trimming left V 3 bases short and J 4 bases short, with 22 bases between. Germline CDR1 and CDR2: MDHEN and SYDVKM. The length of the CDR3 is 17 residues. The CDR3 DNA sequence: TGTGCCAGCAGTTTCAAGGCGACAGGCGAGGTGGGTTACGAGCAGTACTTC. Its protein is CASSFKATGEVGYEQYF.

This clonotype was picked up a small number of times. This rearrangement joins TRBV11-2 to TRBJ2-3, with 12 bases matching TRBD2. The CDR3 is made up of 16 amino acids. Looked up from germline, CDR1 is SGHAT and CDR2 is FQNNGV. V trimming: 4 bases; J trimming: 1 base; junction bases outside the gene matches: 3. The CDR3 DNA sequence: TGTGCCAGCAGCTGGACTAGCGGGGAGGGCACAGATACGCAGTATTTT. This codes for CASSWTSGEGTDTQYF.

This sequence joins TRBV20-1 and TRBJ2-3; 13 bases line up with TRBD2. V was clipped by 2 bases and J by 4 bases; unmatched bases: 3. The germline CDR1 and CDR2 sequences are DFQATT and SNEGSKA (reference sequence). The CDR3 runs to 15 residues. CDR3 sequence (DNA): TGCAGTGCTAGAACTAGCGGGAGGGCCGCAGATACGCAGTATTTT. Encoded protein: CSARTSGRAADTQYF.